These T cell receptor beta chains were read from a single sample in a study of blood T cell repertoires in COVID-19. Assay used: immunoSEQ multiplex PCR; TCRdb lists only in-frame clones, some missing. The sample gives 250,000 to 350,000 clones, roughly nine tenths of which show up once; around 20% is in the top ten. Material for sequencing was PBMCs or T cells enriched from blood (not recorded which). The receptors come from a woman under 40 who had recovered from COVID-19. The CDR3 runs from the conserved cysteine through the conserved F or W. Fields, in order: D gene, J gene, V gene, clone size, CDR3 protein, CDR3 DNA. The D gene is left open where the match is weak. Not every row has a clone size; where given, it reads once, few, many or a size class.

D gene: NA; J gene: TRBJ2-7; V gene: TRBV5-5; clone size: NA; CDR3 protein: CASSLDPWGQSYEQYF; CDR3 DNA: TGTGCCAGCAGCCTAGACCCCTGGGGCCAGTCCTACGAGCAGTACTTC
D gene: TRBD1; J gene: TRBJ1-2; V gene: TRBV10-1; clone size: NA; CDR3 protein: CASREPGQLRLNYGYTF; CDR3 DNA: TGCGCCAGCAGAGAACCGGGACAGCTCCGCCTGAACTATGGCTACACCTTC
D gene: TRBD2; J gene: TRBJ2-3; V gene: TRBV7-9; clone size: NA; CDR3 protein: CASSRDYQYSTDTQYF; CDR3 DNA: TGTGCCAGCAGCCGGGACTATCAGTACAGCACAGATACGCAGTATTTT
D gene: NA; J gene: TRBJ2-7; V gene: TRBV20-1; clone size: NA; CDR3 protein: CSADRGYEQYF; CDR3 DNA: TGCAGCGCGGATCGGGGGTACGAGCAGTACTTC
D gene: NA; J gene: TRBJ2-5; V gene: TRBV4-1; clone size: NA; CDR3 protein: CASSPEQGGWGETQYF; CDR3 DNA: TGCGCCAGCAGCCCGGAACAGGGAGGGTGGGGAGAGACCCAGTACTTC
D gene: NA; J gene: TRBJ2-5; V gene: TRBV5-5; clone size: NA; CDR3 protein: CASSLGQPTIQETQYF; CDR3 DNA: TGTGCCAGCAGCTTGGGACAGCCAACAATCCAAGAGACCCAGTACTTC
D gene: NA; J gene: TRBJ1-2; V gene: TRBV9; clone size: NA; CDR3 protein: CASSPTNGYTF; CDR3 DNA: TGTGCCAGCAGCCCTACCAATGGCTACACCTTC
D gene: TRBD2; J gene: TRBJ2-7; V gene: TRBV18; clone size: NA; CDR3 protein: CASSKGLAGLFSYEQYF; CDR3 DNA: TGTGCCAGCTCGAAGGGACTAGCGGGGCTTTTCTCCTACGAGCAGTACTTC
D gene: NA; J gene: TRBJ2-3; V gene: TRBV30; clone size: NA; CDR3 protein: CAWRTAPDTQYF; CDR3 DNA: TGTGCCTGGAGGACAGCCCCAGATACGCAGTATTTT
D gene: NA; J gene: TRBJ2-2; V gene: TRBV11-3; clone size: once; CDR3 protein: CASSLEGRVGGELFF; CDR3 DNA: TGTGCCAGCAGCTTAGAAGGCAGGGTTGGCGGGGAGCTGTTTTTT
D gene: TRBD1; J gene: TRBJ1-3; V gene: TRBV28; clone size: NA; CDR3 protein: CASSLRTGNSGNTIYF; CDR3 DNA: TGTGCCAGCAGTTTAAGGACAGGAAACTCTGGAAACACCATATATTTT
D gene: NA; J gene: TRBJ1-2; V gene: TRBV6-5; clone size: few; CDR3 protein: CASSYKGNNYGYTF; CDR3 DNA: TGTGCCAGCAGTTATAAGGGGAACAACTATGGCTACACCTTC
D gene: TRBD2; J gene: TRBJ2-1; V gene: TRBV19; clone size: NA; CDR3 protein: CASSPTSVYNEQFF; CDR3 DNA: TGTGCCAGTAGCCCGACTAGCGTTTACAATGAGCAGTTCTTC
D gene: TRBD1; J gene: TRBJ1-2; V gene: TRBV13; clone size: NA; CDR3 protein: CASSLGTGREGYTF; CDR3 DNA: TGTGCCAGCAGCTTAGGGACAGGGAGAGAAGGCTACACCTTC
D gene: NA; J gene: TRBJ2-7; V gene: TRBV5-1; clone size: NA; CDR3 protein: CASSPGHEGYEQYF; CDR3 DNA: TGCGCCAGCAGCCCGGGACATGAGGGCTACGAGCAGTACTTC
D gene: NA; J gene: TRBJ2-1; V gene: TRBV27; clone size: NA; CDR3 protein: CASSPGLLSYNEQFF; CDR3 DNA: TGTGCCAGCAGTCCCGGACTACTTTCTTACAATGAGCAGTTCTTC
D gene: TRBD2; J gene: TRBJ2-5; V gene: TRBV6-2/TRBV6-3; clone size: NA; CDR3 protein: CASSLAGVPETQYF; CDR3 DNA: TGTGCCAGCAGTCTGGCGGGGGTGCCGGAGACCCAGTACTTC
D gene: NA; J gene: TRBJ1-3; V gene: TRBV19; clone size: NA; CDR3 protein: CASSIMGQTGNTIYF; CDR3 DNA: TGTGCCAGTAGTATAATGGGACAAACTGGAAACACCATATATTTT
D gene: NA; J gene: TRBJ1-1; V gene: TRBV19; clone size: NA; CDR3 protein: CASQGRNSEAFF; CDR3 DNA: TGTGCCAGCCAGGGCAGGAACTCTGAAGCTTTCTTT
D gene: TRBD1; J gene: TRBJ2-7; V gene: TRBV7-2; clone size: NA; CDR3 protein: CASSSGDRREQYF; CDR3 DNA: TGTGCCAGCAGCTCCGGGGACAGGCGCGAGCAGTACTTC
D gene: NA; J gene: TRBJ1-6; V gene: TRBV28; clone size: once; CDR3 protein: CASSPIDSYNSPLHF; CDR3 DNA: TGTGCCAGCAGTCCAATTGACAGCTATAATTCACCCCTCCACTTT
D gene: TRBD1; J gene: TRBJ1-5; V gene: TRBV30; clone size: NA; CDR3 protein: CAWSEGQGGQPQHF; CDR3 DNA: TGTGCCTGGAGTGAGGGACAGGGAGGTCAGCCCCAGCATTTT
D gene: TRBD1; J gene: TRBJ2-7; V gene: TRBV7-2; clone size: NA; CDR3 protein: CASSGRDRGLYRSSYEQYF; CDR3 DNA: TGTGCCAGCAGCGGTCGGGACAGGGGGCTCTATAGGAGCTCCTACGAGCAGTACTTC
D gene: TRBD1; J gene: TRBJ1-2; V gene: TRBV5-1; clone size: NA; CDR3 protein: CASSLGTGGYGYTF; CDR3 DNA: TGCGCCAGCAGCTTGGGCACAGGGGGTTATGGCTACACCTTC
D gene: NA; J gene: TRBJ1-5; V gene: TRBV7-2; clone size: NA; CDR3 protein: CASSRNSGQPQHF; CDR3 DNA: TGTGCCAGCAGCCGAAATTCGGGTCAGCCCCAGCATTTT
D gene: TRBD2; J gene: TRBJ2-1; V gene: TRBV10-3; clone size: NA; CDR3 protein: CAIRSGSTYNEQFF; CDR3 DNA: TGTGCCATCAGAAGCGGGAGTACCTACAATGAGCAGTTCTTC
D gene: NA; J gene: TRBJ1-2; V gene: TRBV12-3/TRBV12-4; clone size: NA; CDR3 protein: CASSPRRLDGYTF; CDR3 DNA: TGTGCCAGCAGTCCTCGGAGGCTTGATGGCTACACCTTC
D gene: TRBD1; J gene: TRBJ1-2; V gene: TRBV6-5; clone size: NA; CDR3 protein: CASSLNSRGLYGYTF; CDR3 DNA: TGTGCCAGCAGTTTAAACAGCAGGGGGCTCTATGGCTACACCTTC
D gene: NA; J gene: TRBJ1-4; V gene: TRBV7-2; clone size: NA; CDR3 protein: CASSLGREGEKLFF; CDR3 DNA: TGTGCCAGCAGCTTGGGTCGGGAGGGCGAAAAACTGTTTTTT
D gene: TRBD1; J gene: TRBJ1-1; V gene: TRBV28; clone size: NA; CDR3 protein: CASRWGQGAAEAFF; CDR3 DNA: TGTGCCAGCAGGTGGGGACAGGGAGCGGCTGAAGCTTTCTTT
D gene: NA; J gene: TRBJ1-3; V gene: TRBV5-1; clone size: NA; CDR3 protein: CASSLGPNSGNTIYF; CDR3 DNA: TGCGCCAGCAGCTTGGGTCCAAACTCTGGAAACACCATATATTTT
D gene: TRBD2; J gene: TRBJ2-7; V gene: TRBV4-2; clone size: NA; CDR3 protein: CASSQEGTSGPYEQYF; CDR3 DNA: TGTGCCAGCAGCCAAGAAGGGACTAGCGGCCCCTACGAGCAGTACTTC
D gene: TRBD2; J gene: TRBJ2-1; V gene: TRBV24-1; clone size: NA; CDR3 protein: CATSDSDLAGGHNEQFF; CDR3 DNA: TGTGCCACCAGTGATTCCGATCTAGCGGGGGGCCACAATGAGCAGTTCTTC
D gene: TRBD1; J gene: TRBJ2-2; V gene: TRBV24-1; clone size: NA; CDR3 protein: CATSDWDSGELFF; CDR3 DNA: TGTGCCACCAGTGACTGGGACAGCGGGGAGCTGTTTTTT
D gene: NA; J gene: TRBJ1-4; V gene: TRBV11-1; clone size: NA; CDR3 protein: CASSLTDATNEKLFF; CDR3 DNA: TGTGCCAGCAGCTTAACAGATGCAACTAATGAAAAACTGTTTTTT
D gene: NA; J gene: TRBJ1-5; V gene: TRBV15; clone size: NA; CDR3 protein: CATSRDRGHNQPQHF; CDR3 DNA: TGTGCCACCAGCAGAGACAGGGGCCACAATCAGCCCCAGCATTTT
D gene: NA; J gene: TRBJ2-4; V gene: TRBV2; clone size: NA; CDR3 protein: CASRVTGAKNIQYF; CDR3 DNA: TGTGCCAGCAGGGTGACAGGAGCCAAAAACATTCAGTACTTC
D gene: TRBD2; J gene: TRBJ2-3; V gene: TRBV5-1; clone size: NA; CDR3 protein: CASSLQTSGYSSTDTQYF; CDR3 DNA: TGCGCCAGCAGCTTGCAGACTAGCGGGTATTCTAGCACAGATACGCAGTATTTT
D gene: TRBD2; J gene: TRBJ2-5; V gene: TRBV11-2; clone size: NA; CDR3 protein: CASSVLGTSGRKTQYF; CDR3 DNA: TGTGCCAGCAGCGTACTAGGGACTAGCGGGAGAAAGACCCAGTACTTC
D gene: TRBD1; J gene: TRBJ1-5; V gene: TRBV28; clone size: NA; CDR3 protein: CASSSMQGARSQPQHF; CDR3 DNA: TGTGCCAGCAGTTCCATGCAGGGGGCTAGAAGTCAGCCCCAGCATTTT
D gene: NA; J gene: TRBJ1-4; V gene: TRBV7-2; clone size: NA; CDR3 protein: CASSLVGGDEKLFF; CDR3 DNA: TGTGCCAGCAGCTTAGTGGGGGGGGATGAAAAACTGTTTTTT
D gene: NA; J gene: TRBJ1-2; V gene: TRBV30; clone size: NA; CDR3 protein: CAWSAYQGRYTF; CDR3 DNA: TGTGCCTGGAGTGCATACCAGGGGCGCTACACCTTC
D gene: NA; J gene: TRBJ1-2; V gene: TRBV7-6; clone size: NA; CDR3 protein: CASSSDIGGYTF; CDR3 DNA: TGTGCCAGCAGCTCGGACATTGGGGGCTACACCTTC
D gene: NA; J gene: TRBJ1-1; V gene: TRBV6-2/TRBV6-3; clone size: NA; CDR3 protein: CASSYSWATNTEAFF; CDR3 DNA: TGTGCCAGCAGTTACTCTTGGGCCACGAACACTGAAGCTTTCTTT
D gene: TRBD1; J gene: TRBJ2-7; V gene: TRBV2; clone size: NA; CDR3 protein: CASKTGGDYEQYF; CDR3 DNA: TGTGCCAGCAAAACAGGGGGAGACTACGAGCAGTACTTC
D gene: NA; J gene: TRBJ2-1; V gene: TRBV6-1; clone size: NA; CDR3 protein: CASSETYLHNEQFF; CDR3 DNA: TGTGCCAGCAGTGAAACTTACTTACACAATGAGCAGTTCTTC
D gene: NA; J gene: TRBJ1-4; V gene: TRBV5-1; clone size: NA; CDR3 protein: CASSLMGGSNEKLFF; CDR3 DNA: TGCGCCAGCAGCTTGATGGGGGGGTCTAATGAAAAACTGTTTTTT
D gene: TRBD1; J gene: TRBJ2-1; V gene: TRBV4-2; clone size: NA; CDR3 protein: CASSQDRTGVGNEQFF; CDR3 DNA: TGTGCCAGCAGCCAAGATCGCACAGGGGTGGGCAATGAGCAGTTCTTC
D gene: TRBD1; J gene: TRBJ2-2; V gene: TRBV30; clone size: NA; CDR3 protein: CAWRGQELTGELFF; CDR3 DNA: TGTGCCTGGAGAGGACAGGAATTAACCGGGGAGCTGTTTTTT
D gene: NA; J gene: TRBJ2-7; V gene: TRBV6-2/TRBV6-3; clone size: NA; CDR3 protein: CASSYSRATYEQYF; CDR3 DNA: TGTGCCAGCAGTTACTCGAGAGCTACCTACGAGCAGTACTTC